Reported below is one TCR beta chain. What it binds is not known. Sequenced patients had shown CD8+CD57+ cell expansion by flow cytometry. At blood sampling, none of the patients had yet received therapy. This entry belongs to a study of CD8+CD57+ T cells in acquired aplastic anemia. Study overall: Average DNA yield from sorted CD4+ and CD8+ cells was roughly 3.1 ug. Overall study findings and caveats: In common between the patients and the controls were more than 25 CD8+ CDR3 sequences. Patients did not significantly differ from controls in CD8+ Simpson's diversity.

The germline CDR1 and CDR2 sequences are SGHVS and FNYEAQ. The CDR3 totals 15 residues. Between the trimmed V and J ends, which lost 6 bases and 1 base, there was a span of 10 bases. Genomic DNA templated the TCR beta VDJ and CDR3 profiling. TCRdb processed the reads anew with MiXCR; each CDR3 protein has one entry. The sample lists over 150,000 distinct CDR3 sequences, around half occurring once. This chain joins TRBV7-6 and TRBJ2-6; possibly TRBD2 for D (5 bases). Sequences were obtained from sorted CD4+, CD8+, or CD8+CD57+ T cells (not recorded which) from PBMCs. This receptor was taken from a human donor with aplastic anemia. The CDR3 coding sequence is TGTGCCAGCAGTGTAGAGCGGTCTGGGGCCAACGTCCTGACTTTC. Translation gives CASSVERSGANVLTF. Full variable domain (remainder filled in from reference TRBV7-6 and TRBJ2-6): GAGVSQSPRYKVTKRGQDVALRCDPISGHVSLYWYRQALGQGPEFLTYFNYEAQQDKSGLPNDRFSAERPEGSISTLTIQRTEQRDSAMYRCASSVERSGANVLTFGAGSRLTVL.